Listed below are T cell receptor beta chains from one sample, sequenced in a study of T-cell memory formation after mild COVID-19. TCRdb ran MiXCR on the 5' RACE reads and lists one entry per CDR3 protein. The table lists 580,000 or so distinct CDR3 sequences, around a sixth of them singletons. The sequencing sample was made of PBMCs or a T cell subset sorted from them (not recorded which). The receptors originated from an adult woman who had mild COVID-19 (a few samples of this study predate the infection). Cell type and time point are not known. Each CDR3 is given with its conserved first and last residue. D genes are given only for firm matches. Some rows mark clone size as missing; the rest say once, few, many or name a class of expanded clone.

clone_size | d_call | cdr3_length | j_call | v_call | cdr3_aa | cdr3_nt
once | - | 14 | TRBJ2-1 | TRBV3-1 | CASTSTRDNNEQFF | TGTGCCAGCACCTCAACCAGGGACAATAATGAGCAGTTCTTC
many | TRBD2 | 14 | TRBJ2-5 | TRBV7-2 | CASSLAGVRETQYF | TGTGCCAGCAGTCTAGCGGGAGTTCGTGAGACCCAGTACTTC
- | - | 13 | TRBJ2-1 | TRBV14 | CASSQVANNEQFF | TGTGCCAGCAGCCAGGTTGCTAACAATGAGCAGTTCTTC
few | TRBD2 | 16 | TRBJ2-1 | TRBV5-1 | CASRLSGASGDNEQFF | TGCGCCAGCAGGCTAAGTGGGGCTAGCGGAGACAATGAGCAGTTCTTC
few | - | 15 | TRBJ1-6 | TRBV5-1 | CASRPGDRYNSPLHF | TGCGCCAGCAGACCAGGGGACCGATATAATTCACCCCTCCACTTT
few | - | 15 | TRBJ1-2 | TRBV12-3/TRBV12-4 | CASWGGHNFNYGYTF | TGTGCCAGCTGGGGGGGGCATAACTTTAACTATGGCTACACCTTC
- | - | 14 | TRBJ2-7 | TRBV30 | CAWSRGSGNYEQYF | TGTGCCTGGAGTAGGGGTAGCGGTAACTACGAGCAGTACTTC
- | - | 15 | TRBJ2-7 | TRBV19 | CASSIGGISSYEQHF | TGTGCCAGTAGTATAGGGGGGATATCATCCTACGAGCAGCACTTC
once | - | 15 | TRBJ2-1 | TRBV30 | CAWRGRNSPYNEQFF | TGTGCCTGGAGGGGGAGGAACTCTCCCTACAATGAGCAGTTCTTC
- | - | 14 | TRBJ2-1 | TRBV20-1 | CSARPSRIYNEQFF | TGCAGTGCGAGACCTTCCAGGATCTACAATGAGCAGTTCTTC
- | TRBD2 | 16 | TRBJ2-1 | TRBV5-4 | CASSTIAGGPYNEQFF | TGTGCCAGCAGCACAATAGCGGGAGGCCCCTACAATGAGCAGTTCTTC
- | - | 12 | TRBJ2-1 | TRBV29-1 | CSVEGIAREQFF | TGCAGCGTTGAAGGGATAGCGCGGGAGCAGTTCTTC
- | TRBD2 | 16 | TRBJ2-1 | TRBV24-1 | CATSDSSSGSVDEQFF | TGTGCCACCAGTGATTCTTCTAGCGGGAGTGTGGATGAGCAGTTCTTC
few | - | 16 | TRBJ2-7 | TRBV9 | CASSVVNLKQDYEQYF | TGTGCCAGCAGCGTAGTCAATTTGAAACAAGACTACGAGCAGTACTTC
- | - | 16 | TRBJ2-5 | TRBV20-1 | CSARDFSSPSVETQYF | TGCAGTGCTAGAGATTTCAGCAGCCCCAGCGTGGAGACCCAGTACTTC
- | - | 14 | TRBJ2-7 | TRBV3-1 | CASSHRFDLYEQYF | TGTGCCAGCAGCCACCGCTTCGACTTGTACGAGCAGTACTTC
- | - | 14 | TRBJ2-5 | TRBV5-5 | CASSQLQGTVTQYF | TGTGCCAGCAGCCAACTCCAGGGGACGGTGACCCAGTACTTC